This TCR beta chain was identified during a study of early T cells in non-severe SARS-CoV-2 infection (dated by TCRdb to the early 2020s). General notes on the study: TCR sequencing used bulk RNA from unsorted whole blood, so alpha and beta chains could not be paired. Study-level results and caveats: Matching against VDJdb was skewed toward anti-spike CD8 responses, likely underestimated virus-specific expansions, and missed private and CD4 specificities.

Library generation was performed with 5' RACE. The sequencer was a NextSeq 500. Unique molecular identifiers were attached to individual cDNA molecules in the TCR library protocol so that sequencing error and PCR bias could be corrected. Both TCR alpha and beta chains were sequenced, and tight co-correlation was observed between alpha and beta sequence abundances in each sample. Under the source paper's analysis protocol: Decombinator V4 was used to annotate TCR sequences for V gene, J gene and CDR3. TCRs were defined as expanded if a significant change between any two time points was detected under a Poisson model with p below 0.0001. TCR abundances were normalised to the total number of TCRs sequenced per sample and expressed as counts per million. MAIT TCRs were defined by TRAV1-2 paired with TRAJ12, TRAJ20 or TRAJ33, and iNKT TCRs by TRAV10 paired with TRAJ18. A search of VDJdb, accessed on 1 November 2021, was run for TCRs annotated to CMV, EBV and SARS-CoV-2, with TCRs annotated for multiple antigens excluded. TCRdb trimmed public reads at Q25 via fastp, called clones via MiXCR and kept in-frame beta chains. Every CDR3 protein is listed once, alongside the most common genes and DNA of its rows. TCRdb, rather than the study authors, made the V and J calls. For this sample the table gives about 42,000 distinct CDR3 sequences, of which about 5.9% were detected only once. The ten largest clones add up to around 7.7% of the sample.

CDR1 and CDR2 (DFQATT, SNEGSKA) derive from the germline V gene (reference sequence). Its CDR3 holds 14 amino acids, cysteine through phenylalanine. The only DNA kept is the CDR3, 42 bases in frame from the first base. V lost 0 bases and J lost 0 bases; the stretch between them is 7 bases long. As concerns this clonotype: The target of this receptor is not known. No much larger clonotype is one base removed from it; base qualities were not supplied.

Set within a cohort of healthcare workers in London, UK, this nested case-control study involved weekly PCR testing of nasopharyngeal swabs along with blood sampling. Healthcare workers were recruited during the week of the UK lockdown, between 23 and 31 March 2020, and followed weekly for up to about 15 weeks. The TCR comes from an adult who was a healthcare worker with PCR-confirmed SARS-CoV-2 infection or an uninfected control (not recorded which). The specimen comprised whole blood, sampled at baseline. The sequence is built from TRBV20-1 and TRBJ2-3; too little of a D gene remains to name it. The nucleotide sequence is TGCAGTGCTAGAGATCTGGCTAGCACAGATACGCAGTATTTT. Its protein is CSARDLASTDTQYF.